This T cell receptor beta chain was sequenced in a study of a mutant IDH1 vaccine in newly diagnosed glioma. Whole-study context: Sex distribution of treated patients was roughly 60% male and roughly 38% female; mean age was about 40 years. Patients were pretreated with radiotherapy, temozolomide, or both, mostly both.

Time point given: baseline, week 1 (first vaccination visit). Treatment noted: pre-vaccination baseline after standard-of-care therapy. Some clones are missing from TCRdb's copy, which holds only in-frame ones; the method was immunoSEQ multiplex PCR. Found here are some 15,000 clones, more than 65% of them singletons; the top ten hold 8% to 10%. The V segment lost 5 bases and the J segment 6 bases; nucleotides outside the gene matches: 4. The CDR3 is 14 amino acids. Germline V CDR1 and CDR2: MRHNA, SNTAGT. Sequencing used PBMCs, obtained from a glioma patient treated with radiotherapy, temozolomide or both. The TCR comes from a middle-aged man with glioma. The V call is TRBV6-4, the J call TRBJ1-2, with 12 positions matching TRBD1. DNA for the CDR3: TGTGCCAGCAGTCCTGGGACAGGGGGCGATGGCTACACCTTC. It codes for CASSPGTGGDGYTF.